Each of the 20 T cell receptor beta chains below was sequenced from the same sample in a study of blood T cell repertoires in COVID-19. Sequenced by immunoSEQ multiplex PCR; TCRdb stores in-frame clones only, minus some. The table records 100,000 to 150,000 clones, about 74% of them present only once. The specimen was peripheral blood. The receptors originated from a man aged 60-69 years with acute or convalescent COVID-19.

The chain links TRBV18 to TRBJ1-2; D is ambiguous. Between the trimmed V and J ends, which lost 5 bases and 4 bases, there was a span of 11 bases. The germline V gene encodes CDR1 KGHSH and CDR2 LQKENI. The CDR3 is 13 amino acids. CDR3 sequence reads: CASSGGSPYGYTF. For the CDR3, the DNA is TGTGCCAGCTCAGGAGGTTCCCCCTATGGCTACACCTTC.

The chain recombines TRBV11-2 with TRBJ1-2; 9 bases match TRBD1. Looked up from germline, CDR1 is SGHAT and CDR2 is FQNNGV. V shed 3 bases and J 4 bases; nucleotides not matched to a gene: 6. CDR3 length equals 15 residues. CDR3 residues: CASSFGGGQGYGYTF. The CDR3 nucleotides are TGTGCCAGCAGCTTCGGGGGGGGACAGGGCTATGGCTACACCTTC. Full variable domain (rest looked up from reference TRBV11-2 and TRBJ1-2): EAGVAQSPRYKIIEKRQSVAFWCNPISGHATLYWYQQILGQGPKLLIQFQNNGVVDDSQLPKDRFSAERLKGVDSTLKIQPAKLEDSAVYLCASSFGGGQGYGYTFGSGTRLTVV.

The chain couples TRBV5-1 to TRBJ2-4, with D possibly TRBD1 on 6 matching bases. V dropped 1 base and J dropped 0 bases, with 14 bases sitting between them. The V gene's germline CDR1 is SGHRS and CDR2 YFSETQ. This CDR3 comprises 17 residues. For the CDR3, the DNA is TGCGCCAGCAGCTTGAAGCCGGGACAACTAGCCAAAAACATTCAGTACTTC. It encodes CASSLKPGQLAKNIQYF.

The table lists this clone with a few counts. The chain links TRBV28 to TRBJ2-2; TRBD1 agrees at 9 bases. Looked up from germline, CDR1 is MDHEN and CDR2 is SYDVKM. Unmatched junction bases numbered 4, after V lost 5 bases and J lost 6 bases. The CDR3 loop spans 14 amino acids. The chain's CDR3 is CASSKRDRAGELFF. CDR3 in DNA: TGTGCCAGCAGTAAACGGGACAGGGCCGGGGAGCTGTTTTTT.

CDR3 protein: CACRDRTTYGYTF. The CDR3 bases are TGTGCCTGTCGGGACAGAACAACTTATGGCTACACCTTC. The chain has TRBV30 and TRBJ1-2, with 7 positions matching TRBD1. CDR1 and CDR2 (germline): GTSNPN, SVGIG (reference sequence). With 6 bases clipped from V and 5 bases from J, the junction kept 9 bases outside the gene matches. This CDR3 comprises 13 residues.

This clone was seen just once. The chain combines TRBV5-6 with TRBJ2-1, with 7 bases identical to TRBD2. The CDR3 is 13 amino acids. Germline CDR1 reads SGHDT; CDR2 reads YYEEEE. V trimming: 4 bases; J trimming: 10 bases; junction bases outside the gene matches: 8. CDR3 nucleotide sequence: TGTGCCAGCAGCGGACCGGGACTACAAGAGCAGTTCTTC. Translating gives CASSGPGLQEQFF.

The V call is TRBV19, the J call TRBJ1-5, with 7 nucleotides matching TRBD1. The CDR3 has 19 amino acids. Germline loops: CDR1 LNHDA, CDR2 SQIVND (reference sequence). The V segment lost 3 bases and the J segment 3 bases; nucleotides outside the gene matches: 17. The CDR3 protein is CASSINTGTGVTLNQPQHF. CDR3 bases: TGTGCCAGTAGTATCAACACCGGTACAGGGGTTACCCTCAATCAGCCCCAGCATTTT.

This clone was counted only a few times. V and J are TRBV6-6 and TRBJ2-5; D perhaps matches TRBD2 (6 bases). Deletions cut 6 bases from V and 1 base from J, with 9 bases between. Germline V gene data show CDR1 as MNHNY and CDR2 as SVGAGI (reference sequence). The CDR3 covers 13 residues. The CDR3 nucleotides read TGTGCCAGCAGCCGGACTATCCAAGAGACCCAGTACTTC. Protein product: CASSRTIQETQYF.

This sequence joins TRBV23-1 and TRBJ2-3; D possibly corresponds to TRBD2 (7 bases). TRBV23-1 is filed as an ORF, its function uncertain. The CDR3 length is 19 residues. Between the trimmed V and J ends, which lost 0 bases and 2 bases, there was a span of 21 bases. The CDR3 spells CASSQSRGGHDSSTDTQYF. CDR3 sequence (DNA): TGCGCCAGCAGTCAATCGAGGGGGGGCCATGATTCGTCCACAGATACGCAGTATTTT.

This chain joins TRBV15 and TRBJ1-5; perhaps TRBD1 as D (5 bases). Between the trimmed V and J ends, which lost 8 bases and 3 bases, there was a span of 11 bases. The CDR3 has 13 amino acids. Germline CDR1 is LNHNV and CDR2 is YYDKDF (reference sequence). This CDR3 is CATGVRANQPQHF. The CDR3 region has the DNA TGTGCCACCGGGGTCAGGGCCAATCAGCCCCAGCATTTT.

The DNA of the CDR3 is TGTGCCAGCAGGCCGGGACTCCACACAGATACGCAGTATTTT. Translating gives CASRPGLHTDTQYF. The chain employs TRBV3-1 (or the pseudogene TRBV3-2) and TRBJ2-3, with D perhaps matching TRBD2 (6 bases). Looked up from germline, CDR1 is LGHDT and CDR2 is YNNKEL (reference sequence). The V end was cut by 6 bases, the J end by 2 bases, with 12 bases between. There are 14 residues in the CDR3.

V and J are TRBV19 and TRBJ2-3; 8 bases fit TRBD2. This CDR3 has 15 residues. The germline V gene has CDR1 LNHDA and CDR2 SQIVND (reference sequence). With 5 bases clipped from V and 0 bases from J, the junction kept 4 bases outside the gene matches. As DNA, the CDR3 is TGTGCCAGTAGTTGGACTAGCAGTAGCACAGATACGCAGTATTTT. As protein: CASSWTSSSTDTQYF.

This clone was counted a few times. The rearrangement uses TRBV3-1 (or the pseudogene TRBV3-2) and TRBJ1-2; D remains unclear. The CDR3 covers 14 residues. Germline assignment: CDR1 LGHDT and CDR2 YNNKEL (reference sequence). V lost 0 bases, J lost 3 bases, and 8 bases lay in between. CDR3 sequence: CASSQDMGDYGYTF. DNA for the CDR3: TGTGCCAGCAGCCAAGATATGGGCGACTATGGCTACACCTTC.

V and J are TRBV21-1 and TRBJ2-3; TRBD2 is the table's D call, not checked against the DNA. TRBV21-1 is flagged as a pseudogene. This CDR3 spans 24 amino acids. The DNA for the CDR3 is TGTGCCAGCAGCAAAAAGCCTCTTGCTAGCGGGGGGATCTTACTGTTGTCACACACAGATACGCAGTATTTT. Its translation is CASSKKPLASGGILLLSHTDTQYF.

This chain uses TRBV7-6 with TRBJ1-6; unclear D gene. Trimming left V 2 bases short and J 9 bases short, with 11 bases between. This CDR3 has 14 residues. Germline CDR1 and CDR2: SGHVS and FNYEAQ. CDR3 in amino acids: CASSLSDGGSPLHF. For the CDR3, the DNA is TGTGCCAGCAGCTTATCGGACGGAGGTTCACCCCTCCACTTT.

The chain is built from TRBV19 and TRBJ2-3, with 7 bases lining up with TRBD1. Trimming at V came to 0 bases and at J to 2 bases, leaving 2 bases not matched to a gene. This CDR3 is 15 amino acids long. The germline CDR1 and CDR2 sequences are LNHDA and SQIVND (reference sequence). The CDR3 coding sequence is TGTGCCAGTAGTATAGAGGGACAGTCCACAGATACGCAGTATTTT. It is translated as CASSIEGQSTDTQYF.

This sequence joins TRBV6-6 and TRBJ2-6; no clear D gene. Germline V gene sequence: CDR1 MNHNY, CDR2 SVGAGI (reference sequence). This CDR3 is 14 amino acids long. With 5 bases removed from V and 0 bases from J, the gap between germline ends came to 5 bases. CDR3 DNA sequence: TGTGCCAGCAGTCCAAACTCTGGGGCCAACGTCCTGACTTTC. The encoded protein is CASSPNSGANVLTF.

This CDR3 is CASRAGLTYEQYF. As DNA, the CDR3 is TGTGCCAGCAGGGCGGGACTAACCTACGAGCAGTACTTC. This sequence joins TRBV6-5 and TRBJ2-7, with 7 nucleotides matching TRBD2. CDR3 size: 13 residues. Germline V gene sequence: CDR1 MNHEY, CDR2 SVGAGI. With 6 bases clipped from V and 2 bases from J, the junction kept 4 bases outside the gene matches.

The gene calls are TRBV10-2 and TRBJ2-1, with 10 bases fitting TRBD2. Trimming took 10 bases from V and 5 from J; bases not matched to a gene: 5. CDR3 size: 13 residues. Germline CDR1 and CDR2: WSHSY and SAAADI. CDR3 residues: CATRTSGDNEQFF. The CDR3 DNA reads TGCGCCACACGGACTAGCGGAGACAATGAGCAGTTCTTC.

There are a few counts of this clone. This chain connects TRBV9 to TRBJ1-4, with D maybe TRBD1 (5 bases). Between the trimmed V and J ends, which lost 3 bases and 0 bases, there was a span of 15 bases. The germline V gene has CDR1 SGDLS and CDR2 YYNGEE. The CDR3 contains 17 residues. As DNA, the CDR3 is TGTGCCAGCAGCGCTAATCAGGGTAGGGCAACTAATGAAAAACTGTTTTTT. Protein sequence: CASSANQGRATNEKLFF.